This entry features one T cell receptor (beta chain) sequence. Its antigen is still unknown. One base away there is no much larger clone; base qualities are not given. The data originate from a study of T cells in Graves' hyperthyroidism and ophthalmopathy (dated by TCRdb to about 2019). Background on the whole study: To identify distinguishing TCR V-J signatures, a discovery cohort of around 100 patients was used, comprising some 45 with Graves' ophthalmopathy and some 57 with stable Graves' hyperthyroidism. The 80 to 100 discovery patients were randomly divided into training and test sets at a 7:3 ratio. Once sampling was done, hyperthyroidism patients were given methimazole at a starting dose of 30 mg daily, whereas ophthalmopathy patients were given high-dose intravenous methylprednisolone. TCR Vbeta CDR3 sequencing of 130 to 150 peripheral blood samples (under 45 ophthalmopathy, around 80 hyperthyroidism and roughly 17 progressor patients) is reported in the paper. Thyroid tissue and blood T-cell repertoires from about six Graves' hyperthyroidism patients were also compared in the study. Prospective prediction of ophthalmopathy was tested in an independent validation cohort of about 19 hyperthyroidism patients and around 16 patients who later progressed to ophthalmopathy.

Exclusion was applied to patients with uncontrolled infections, other autoimmune diseases, pregnancy or lactation. Clinical symptoms, serum thyroxine and TRAb, thyroid ultrasound, and orbital computed tomography formed the basis for the diagnoses. Total RNA was extracted using Trizol reagent, and RNA quality was assessed on an Agilent 2100 Bioanalyzer. V is cut back by 10 bases and J by 3 bases, with 15 bases in the junction unmatched. The CDR3 measures 16 amino acids from cysteine to phenylalanine. The kept DNA is CDR3 alone, 48 bases in frame from the first base. Reading the germline V gene gives CDR1 ENHRY and CDR2 SYGVKD. Summary of the overall study and its limitations: Most expanded thyroid clonotypes (frequency above 0.001) were also found in blood, which suggests that blood repertoires may mirror thyroid immune responses. In validation, the model predicted progression to ophthalmopathy with 55% to 71% sensitivity and roughly 72% specificity, a median of 6.5 months before onset. Sample size was not statistically predetermined, and blinding of investigators to group allocation was not performed. A model built on a 13 V-J signature distinguished ophthalmopathy from stable hyperthyroidism, reaching 87.88% sensitivity and 81.08% specificity in cross-validation and 80%/75% in testing.

The TCR beta CDR3 regions were amplified from RNA transcripts. A first-round RT-PCR of the TCR CDR3 used the HTBI primer set with the Qiagen OneStep RT-PCR kit. Libraries were constructed in a second round of multiplex PCR, after which size selection and purification were performed. Sequencing of the libraries was done on an Illumina HiSeq2000 using paired-end 100 bp reads. On the authors' methods: SOAPnuke was used to process the raw data, throwing out any read that contained adapters or uncalled bases, had a mean Phred below 15, or lacked an exact constant-primer or identifier match. High-quality paired reads were merged using COPE v1.2.5, and each unique nucleotide sequence was defined as a clonotype. Clonotypes were aligned to IMGT TRBV, TRBD and TRBJ reference segments using MiTCR v1.1. The analysis included only V-J combinations with a frequency above 0.0001, which together covered approximately 99% of the repertoires. A TCS score was defined as the ratio between F50 (clonal expansion) and ExV (chaos), using BLOSUM62-based TCRdist between CDR3 peptides within each V-J. Welch's t-statistics and random forest reduced approximately 520 V-J features to 13, which were used in a naive Bayes classifier (R e1071). Thyroid-blood repertoire similarity was quantified with the Morisita-Horn index. The public sequencing data were trimmed at Q25 with fastp and processed into clonotypes with MiXCR by TCRdb, which kept only in-frame beta chains. CDR3 protein sequences are deduplicated, and each keeps its most common genes and DNA. In this record, the V and J calls reflect TCRdb's handling and not the investigators' own analysis. For this sample the table gives 500,000 to 800,000 distinct CDR3 sequences, of which roughly 45% were detected only once. The ten largest clones add up to about 7.7% of the sample.

The chain was built from TRBV10-3 and TRBJ1-5, with 7 bases matching TRBD1. The sequenced sample consisted of peripheral blood or thyroid tissue (not recorded which). The origin of this receptor is an adult man with Graves' disease, either hyperthyroidism or ophthalmopathy (not recorded which). The CDR3 reads CASRSTGARFNQPQHF. Here is the DNA: TGTGCCAGCAGGTCCACAGGGGCGAGATTCAATCAGCCCCAGCATTTT.